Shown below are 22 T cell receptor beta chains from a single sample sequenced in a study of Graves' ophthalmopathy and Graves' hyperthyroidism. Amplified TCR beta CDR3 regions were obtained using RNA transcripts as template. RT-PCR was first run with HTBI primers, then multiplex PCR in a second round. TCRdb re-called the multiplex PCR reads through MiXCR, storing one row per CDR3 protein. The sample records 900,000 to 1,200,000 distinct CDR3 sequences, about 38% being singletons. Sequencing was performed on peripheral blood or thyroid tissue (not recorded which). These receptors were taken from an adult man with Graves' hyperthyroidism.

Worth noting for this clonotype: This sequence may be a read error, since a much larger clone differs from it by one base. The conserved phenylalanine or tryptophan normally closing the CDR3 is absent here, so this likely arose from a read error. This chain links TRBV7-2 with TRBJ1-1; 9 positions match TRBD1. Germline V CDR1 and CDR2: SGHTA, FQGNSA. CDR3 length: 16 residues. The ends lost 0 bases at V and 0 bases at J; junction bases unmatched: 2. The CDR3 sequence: CASSLATGGMNTEAFS. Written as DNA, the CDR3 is TGTGCCAGCAGCTTAGCGACAGGGGGGATGAACACTGAAGCTTTCTCT.

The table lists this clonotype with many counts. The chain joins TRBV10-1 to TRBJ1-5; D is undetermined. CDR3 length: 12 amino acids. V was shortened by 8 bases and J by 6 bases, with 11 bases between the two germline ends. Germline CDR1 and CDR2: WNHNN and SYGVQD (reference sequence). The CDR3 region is CASLLEGQPQHF. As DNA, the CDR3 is TGCGCCAGCTTATTGGAGGGTCAGCCCCAGCATTTT.

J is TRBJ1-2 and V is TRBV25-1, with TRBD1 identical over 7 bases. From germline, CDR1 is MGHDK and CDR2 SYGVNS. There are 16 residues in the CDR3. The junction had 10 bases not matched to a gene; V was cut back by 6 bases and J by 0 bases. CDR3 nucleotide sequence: TGTGCCAGCAGCTGGGACAGAACCTTAGCTAACTATGGCTACACCTTC. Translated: CASSWDRTLANYGYTF.

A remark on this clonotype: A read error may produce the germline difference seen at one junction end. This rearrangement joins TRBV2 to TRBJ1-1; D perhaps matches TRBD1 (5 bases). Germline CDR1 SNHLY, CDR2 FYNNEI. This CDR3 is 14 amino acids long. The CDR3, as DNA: TGTGCCAGCAGTCCCACCCTGGGGTTGGGGGAGAGAATCTTT. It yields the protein CASSPTLGLGERIF.

CDR3 coding DNA: TGTGCCAGCAGCTTAGGCGCGCCGGGACAGGGGACACCCCTCCACTTT. Encoded protein: CASSLGAPGQGTPLHF. The chain links TRBV7-4 to TRBJ1-6, with TRBD1 identical over 10 bases. Germline V gives CDR1 SGHVT, CDR2 SQSDAQ. This CDR3 is built from 16 residues. After removal of 1 base from V and 11 bases from J, the junction contained 8 bases not matched to a gene. Looking up the rest from reference TRBV7-4 and TRBJ1-6 gives the full variable domain: GAGVSQSPRYKVAKRGRDVALRCDSISGHVTLYWYRQTLGQGSEVLTYSQSDAQRDKSGRPSGRFSAERPERSVSTLKIQRTEQGDSAVYLCASSLGAPGQGTPLHFGNGTRLTVT.

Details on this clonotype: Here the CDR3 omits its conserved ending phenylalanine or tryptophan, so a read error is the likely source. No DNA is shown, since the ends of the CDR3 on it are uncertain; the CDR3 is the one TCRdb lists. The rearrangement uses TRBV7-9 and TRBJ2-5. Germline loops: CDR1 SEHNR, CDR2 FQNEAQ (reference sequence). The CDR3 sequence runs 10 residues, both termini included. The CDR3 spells CASSPQMGYR.

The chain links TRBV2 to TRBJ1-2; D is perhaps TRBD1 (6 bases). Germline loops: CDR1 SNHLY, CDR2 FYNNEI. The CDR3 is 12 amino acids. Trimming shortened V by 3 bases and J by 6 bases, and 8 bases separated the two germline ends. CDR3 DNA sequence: TGTGCCAGCAGTGATCAGGGGAATGGCTACACCTTC. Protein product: CASSDQGNGYTF.

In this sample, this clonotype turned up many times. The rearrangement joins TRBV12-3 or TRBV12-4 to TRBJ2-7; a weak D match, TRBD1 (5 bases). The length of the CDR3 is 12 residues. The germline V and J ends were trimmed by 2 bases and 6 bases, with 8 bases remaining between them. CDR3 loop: CASSLMQGEQYF. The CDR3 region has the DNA TGTGCCAGCAGTTTAATGCAGGGCGAGCAGTACTTC.

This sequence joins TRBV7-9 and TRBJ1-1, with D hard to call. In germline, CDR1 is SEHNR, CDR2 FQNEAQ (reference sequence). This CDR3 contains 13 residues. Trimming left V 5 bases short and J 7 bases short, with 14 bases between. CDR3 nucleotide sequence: TGTGCCAGCAGCCCCACACCCAGGCTTGAAGCTTTCTTT. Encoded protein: CASSPTPRLEAFF.

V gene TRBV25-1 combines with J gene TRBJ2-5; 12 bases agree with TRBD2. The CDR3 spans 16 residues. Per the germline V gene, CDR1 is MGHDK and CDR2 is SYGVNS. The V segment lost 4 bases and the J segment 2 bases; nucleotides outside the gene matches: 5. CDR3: CASSVTLAGGQETQYF. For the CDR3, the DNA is TGTGCCAGCAGTGTAACACTAGCGGGAGGACAAGAGACCCAGTACTTC.

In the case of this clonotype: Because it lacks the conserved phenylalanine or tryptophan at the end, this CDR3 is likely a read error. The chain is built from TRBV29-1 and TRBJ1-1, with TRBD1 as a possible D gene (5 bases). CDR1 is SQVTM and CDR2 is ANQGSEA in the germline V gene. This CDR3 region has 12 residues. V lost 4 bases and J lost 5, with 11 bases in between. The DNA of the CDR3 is TGCAGCGTTGCGTCGGGGGTTACTGAAGCTTTCCTT. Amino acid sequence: CSVASGVTEAFL.

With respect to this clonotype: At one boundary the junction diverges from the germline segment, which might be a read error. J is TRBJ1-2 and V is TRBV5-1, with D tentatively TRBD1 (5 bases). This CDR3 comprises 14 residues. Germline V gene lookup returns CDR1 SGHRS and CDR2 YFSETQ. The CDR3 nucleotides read TGTGCCAGCAGCTTTTGGGGGAGTTCCTATGGCTACACCTTC. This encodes CASSFWGSSYGYTF.

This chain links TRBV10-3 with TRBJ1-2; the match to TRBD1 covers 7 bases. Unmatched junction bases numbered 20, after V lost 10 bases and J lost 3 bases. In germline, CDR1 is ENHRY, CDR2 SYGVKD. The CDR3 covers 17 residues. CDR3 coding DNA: TGTGCCAGCACCATAACTAGCGGACAGGATCGGGACTATGGCTACACCTTC. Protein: CASTITSGQDRDYGYTF.

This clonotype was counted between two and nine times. The CDR3 protein is CASSVSASYEQYF. For the CDR3, the DNA is TGTGCCAGCAGTGTTTCGGCCTCCTACGAGCAGTACTTC. The chain is built from TRBV6-1 and TRBJ2-7; no definite D call. The CDR3 has 13 amino acids. Germline V gene data show CDR1 as MNHNS and CDR2 as SASEGT. V was shortened by 4 bases and J by 0 bases, with 7 bases between the two germline ends.

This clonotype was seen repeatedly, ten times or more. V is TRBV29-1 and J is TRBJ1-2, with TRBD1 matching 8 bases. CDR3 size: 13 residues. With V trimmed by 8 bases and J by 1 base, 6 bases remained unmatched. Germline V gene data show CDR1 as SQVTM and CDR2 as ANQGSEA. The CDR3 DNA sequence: TGCAGCACCAAGACAGGGGATAACTATGGCTACACCTTC. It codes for CSTKTGDNYGYTF.

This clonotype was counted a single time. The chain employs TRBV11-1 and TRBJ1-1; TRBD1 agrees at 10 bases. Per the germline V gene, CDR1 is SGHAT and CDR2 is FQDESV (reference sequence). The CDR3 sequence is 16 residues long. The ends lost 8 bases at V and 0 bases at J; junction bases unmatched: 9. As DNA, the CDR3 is TGTGCCAGCTCACGACAGGGGGCTAAGGTGAACACTGAAGCTTTCTTT. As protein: CASSRQGAKVNTEAFF.

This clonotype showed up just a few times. CDR3 amino acids: CASILGRSSYEQYF. DNA of the CDR3: TGTGCCAGCATCCTCGGAAGGAGCTCCTACGAGCAGTACTTC. V usage is TRBV6-2 or TRBV6-3 and J usage is TRBJ2-7; D call uncertain. The CDR3 runs 14 residues. Trimming took off 7 bases at V and 0 bases at J, with 13 bases between the two ends. CDR1 is MNHEY, CDR2 SVGEGT, per germline.

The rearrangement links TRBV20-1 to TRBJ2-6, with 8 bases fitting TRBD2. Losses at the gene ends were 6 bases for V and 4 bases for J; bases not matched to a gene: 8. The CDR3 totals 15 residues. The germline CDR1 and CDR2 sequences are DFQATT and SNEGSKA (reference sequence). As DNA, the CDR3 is TGCAGTGCCAGGCGGGAGGTAGAGGGGGCCAACGTCCTGACTTTC. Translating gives CSARREVEGANVLTF.

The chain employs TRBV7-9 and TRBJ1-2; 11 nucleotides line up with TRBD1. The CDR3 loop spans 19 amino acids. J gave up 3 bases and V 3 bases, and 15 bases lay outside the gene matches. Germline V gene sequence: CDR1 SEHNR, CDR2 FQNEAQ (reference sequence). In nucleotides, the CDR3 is TGTGCCAGCAGCTTGGCGTGGAATCCTCCGGGACAGGGGGACTATGGCTACACCTTC. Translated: CASSLAWNPPGQGDYGYTF.

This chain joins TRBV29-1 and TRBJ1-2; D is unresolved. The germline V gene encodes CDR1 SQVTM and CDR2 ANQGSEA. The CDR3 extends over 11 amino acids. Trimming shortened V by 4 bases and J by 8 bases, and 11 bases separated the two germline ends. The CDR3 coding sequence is TGCAGCGTTGGGGAGGGAGTCGGCTACACCTTC. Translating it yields CSVGEGVGYTF.

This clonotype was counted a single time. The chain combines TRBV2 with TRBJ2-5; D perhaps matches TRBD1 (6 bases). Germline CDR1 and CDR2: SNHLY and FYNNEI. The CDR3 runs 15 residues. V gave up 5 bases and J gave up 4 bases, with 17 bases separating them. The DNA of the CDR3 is TGTGCCAGCAGTTTATCGGTGGAACAGGGAGAGACCCAGTACTTC. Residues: CASSLSVEQGETQYF.

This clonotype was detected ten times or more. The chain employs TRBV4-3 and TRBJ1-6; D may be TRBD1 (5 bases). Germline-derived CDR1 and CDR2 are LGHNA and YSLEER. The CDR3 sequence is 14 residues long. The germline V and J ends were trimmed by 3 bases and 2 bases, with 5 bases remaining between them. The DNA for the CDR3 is TGCGCCAGCAGCCAGGGGGCCTATAATTCACCCCTCCACTTT. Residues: CASSQGAYNSPLHF.